This T cell receptor beta chain originates from a study of cytomegalovirus exposure and HLA in healthy donors. The CDR3 covers 15 residues. Germline V gives CDR1 MNHEY, CDR2 SVGAGI. V shed 2 bases and J 2 bases; nucleotides not matched to a gene: 3. TCRdb keeps only in-frame clones here, not all; method: immunoSEQ multiplex PCR. The table includes around 100,000 clones, around 96% detected once. What was sequenced was PBMCs. The chain couples TRBV6-5 to TRBJ2-7, with TRBD2 identical over 10 bases. The clonotype originates from a woman under 30 in good health and CMV-seronegative. The CDR3 loop reads CASSYDLAGAYEQYF. The CDR3 DNA is TGTGCCAGCAGTTACGATCTAGCGGGAGCCTACGAGCAGTACTTC.